Following are 12 T cell receptor beta chains from one sample sequenced in a study of blood T cell repertoires in COVID-19. Repertoires were generated with immunoSEQ multiplex PCR, while TCRdb's copy carries only in-frame clones and drops some. The data show fewer than 250,000 clones, about four fifths seen once. Material: peripheral blood. These receptor sequences come from a woman over 75 with acute or convalescent COVID-19.

This chain links TRBV5-1 with TRBJ2-3; D perhaps matches TRBD2 (6 bases). V was clipped by 9 bases and J by 0 bases, with 17 bases between them. This CDR3 spans 15 amino acids. Per the germline V gene, CDR1 is SGHRS and CDR2 is YFSETQ. The CDR3: CATGTLASSTDTQYF. In nucleotides, the CDR3 is TGCGCCACCGGGACTCTGGCCTCTAGCACAGATACGCAGTATTTT.

The CDR3 loop is CASSLGPQETQYF. In nucleotides, the CDR3 is TGTGCCAGCAGCTTGGGGCCCCAAGAGACCCAGTACTTC. The chain combines TRBV5-5 with TRBJ2-5; D ambiguous. Germline V gene data show CDR1 as SGHKS and CDR2 as YYEKEE (reference sequence). This CDR3 is 13 amino acids long. The V end was cut by 0 bases, the J end by 1 base, with 4 bases between.

The chain combines TRBV28 with TRBJ2-7; maybe TRBD2 (6 bases). Trimming removed 7 bases from V and 4 bases from J, with 11 bases in between. CDR3 length: 12 amino acids. Per the germline V gene, CDR1 is MDHEN and CDR2 is SYDVKM. CDR3 loop: CASTTAGYEQYF. CDR3 sequence (DNA): TGTGCCAGCACCACTGCGGGGTACGAGCAGTACTTC.

V and J are TRBV7-3 and TRBJ1-2; D unresolved. The CDR3 sequence is 13 residues long. Trimming pared 0 bases from V and 5 bases from J, leaving 7 bases between. Germline CDR1 reads SGHTA; CDR2 reads FQGTGA. The CDR3 DNA reads as TGTGCCAGCAGCTTAACATCCGGTTATGGCTACACCTTC. Amino acids: CASSLTSGYGYTF.

This clone was seen only once. V and J are TRBV2 and TRBJ1-1; tentative D call: TRBD1 (5 bases). Germline CDR1 is SNHLY and CDR2 is FYNNEI. The CDR3 contains 16 residues. V was clipped by 1 base and J by 5 bases, with 17 bases between them. CDR3 residues: CASSEERVGGGTEAFF. CDR3 nucleotides: TGTGCCAGCAGTGAAGAGCGTGTGGGGGGTGGAACTGAAGCTTTCTTT.

The chain recombines TRBV7-3 with TRBJ2-7; tentatively, D is TRBD1 (5 bases). Germline V CDR1 and CDR2: SGHTA, FQGTGA. The CDR3 sequence is 14 residues long. Trimming pared 0 bases from V and 2 bases from J, leaving 8 bases between. As DNA, the CDR3 is TGTGCCAGCAGCTTAACAGCAGGGACCTACGAGCAGTACTTC. The encoded protein is CASSLTAGTYEQYF.

The CDR3 coding sequence is TGTGCCAGCAGATCACTAGATAGCAATCAGCCCCAGCATTTT. Translated: CASRSLDSNQPQHF. The rearrangement uses TRBV6-5 and TRBJ1-5; D call uncertain. Germline CDR1 and CDR2: MNHEY and SVGAGI. This CDR3 has 14 residues. Between the trimmed V and J ends, which lost 6 bases and 0 bases, there was a span of 9 bases.

V usage is TRBV10-2 and J usage is TRBJ1-1, with D perhaps TRBD1 (6 bases). The CDR3 sequence is 15 residues long. Germline CDR1 is WSHSY and CDR2 is SAAADI. The V end was cut by 4 bases, the J end by 2 bases, with 14 bases between. The CDR3 protein is CASSGAQGFNTEAFF. The CDR3 DNA follows: TGCGCCAGCAGTGGAGCACAGGGTTTTAACACTGAAGCTTTCTTT.

The V call is TRBV7-2, the J call TRBJ2-3; possibly TRBD1 for D (6 bases). Trimming left V 1 base short and J 4 bases short, with 12 bases between. Germline V gives CDR1 SGHTA, CDR2 FQGNSA. The CDR3 contains 15 residues. The CDR3 reads CASSLVGTNADTQYF. CDR3 coding DNA: TGTGCCAGCAGCTTAGTAGGGACAAACGCAGATACGCAGTATTTT.

The count of this clone is one. The chain combines TRBV7-2 with TRBJ2-6; D is unclear. Per germline, CDR1 SGHTA and CDR2 FQGNSA. The CDR3 is 18 amino acids. The germline V and J ends were trimmed by 2 bases and 0 bases, with 14 bases remaining between them. This CDR3 is CASSLNPGIHSGANVLTF. The CDR3 nucleotides are TGTGCCAGCAGCTTAAACCCAGGAATCCACTCTGGGGCCAACGTCCTGACTTTC.

A few counts support this clone. The genes are TRBV5-5 and TRBJ2-3, with 10 positions matching TRBD2. V lost 4 bases and J lost 0; bases outside the gene matches: 8. The CDR3 length is 17 residues. Germline assignment: CDR1 SGHKS and CDR2 YYEKEE (reference sequence). The CDR3 sequence: CASSPGTSVISTDTQYF. The CDR3 nucleotides read TGTGCCAGCAGCCCGGGGACTAGCGTAATTAGCACAGATACGCAGTATTTT.

This clone was counted only a few times. This rearrangement joins TRBV28 to TRBJ1-5; 12 positions match TRBD1. Trimming at V came to 5 bases and at J to 7 bases, leaving 9 bases not matched to a gene. The CDR3 runs 16 residues. CDR1 is MDHEN, CDR2 SYDVKM, per germline. CDR3 nucleotides: TGTGCCAGCAGTATTACCGGGACAGGGGGCTGGCAGCCCCAGCATTTT. This codes for CASSITGTGGWQPQHF.